This T cell receptor (beta chain) was captured in a study of shared clonotypes between healthy human individuals. Study-level information: The composition of the donors was a couple of women and a few men aged 18 to 49.

The germline gives CDR1 SGHTA, CDR2 FQGNSA. This CDR3 region has 14 residues. Donation came from healthy HIV-negative adults that had no recent acute infections or vaccinations. Once extracted for a subset, genomic DNA was divided evenly among several immunoSEQ plates. The method was immunoSEQ multiplex PCR; TCRdb's version includes in-frame clones alone and lacks a portion of them. The data show about 1.4 million clones, approximately 97% seen once. As for this clone: One junction end does not reproduce the germline sequence, and a read error may be involved.

This clonotype was obtained from a young man in good health. This rearrangement joins TRBV7-2 to TRBJ1-2; no clear D gene. Material for sequencing was naive CD4+ T cells sorted from blood. Documented subset: CD45RA+ positively selected. In nucleotides, the CDR3 is TGTGCCAGCAGCTTATCGCCTCGTAACGATGGCTACACCTTC. This sequence encodes CASSLSPRNDGYTF.